Here is one T cell receptor beta chain with its context. Its antigen is not known. CDR1 and CDR2 from the germline V gene are SGHTA and FQGTGA. The germline V and J ends were trimmed by 5 bases and 7 bases, with 12 bases remaining between them. This CDR3 is built from 14 residues. This entry belongs to a study of cytomegalovirus exposure and HLA in healthy donors. Overall study results and limits: Later on, an analysis found that several of the most significant clusters appeared to be linked to common viral pathogens, which included parvovirus B19.

60 Vbeta and 13 Jbeta primers were used in PCR. Only in-frame clones appear in the TCRdb table, and some are missing; sequencing was by immunoSEQ multiplex PCR. The data contain roughly 160,000 clones, approximately 73% of them seen just once; the ten biggest clones take up around 5%. The chain links TRBV7-3 to TRBJ1-6; TRBD1 might be the D (5 bases). The sequence came from a young woman in good health and CMV-seropositive. Sequences were obtained from PBMCs. The CDR3 is CASSLSRGNSPLHF. In DNA, the CDR3 is TGTGCCAGCAGCCTCTCCCGGGGGAATTCACCCCTCCACTTT.